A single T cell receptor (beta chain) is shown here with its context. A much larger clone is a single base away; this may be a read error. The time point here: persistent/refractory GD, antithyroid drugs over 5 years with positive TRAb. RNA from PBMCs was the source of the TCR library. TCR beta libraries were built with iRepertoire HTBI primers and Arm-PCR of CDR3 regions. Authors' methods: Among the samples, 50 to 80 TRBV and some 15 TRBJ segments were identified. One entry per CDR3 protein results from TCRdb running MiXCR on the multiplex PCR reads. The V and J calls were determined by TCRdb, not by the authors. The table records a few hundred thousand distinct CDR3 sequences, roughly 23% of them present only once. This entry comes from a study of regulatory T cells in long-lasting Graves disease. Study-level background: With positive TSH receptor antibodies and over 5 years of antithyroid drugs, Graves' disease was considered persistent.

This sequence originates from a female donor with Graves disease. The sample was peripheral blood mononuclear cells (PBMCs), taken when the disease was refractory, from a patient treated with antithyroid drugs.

CDR3 amino acids: CAVSKGGPPEQYF. For the CDR3, the DNA is TGTGCCGTCTCCAAAGGGGGACCTCCCGAGCAGTACTTC. The V gene is TRBV10-3, the J gene TRBJ2-7; perhaps TRBD1 as D (6 bases). CDR3 length equals 13 residues. Trimming shortened V by 11 bases and J by 6 bases, and 20 bases separated the two germline ends. Germline V gene data show CDR1 as ENHRY and CDR2 as SYGVKD.